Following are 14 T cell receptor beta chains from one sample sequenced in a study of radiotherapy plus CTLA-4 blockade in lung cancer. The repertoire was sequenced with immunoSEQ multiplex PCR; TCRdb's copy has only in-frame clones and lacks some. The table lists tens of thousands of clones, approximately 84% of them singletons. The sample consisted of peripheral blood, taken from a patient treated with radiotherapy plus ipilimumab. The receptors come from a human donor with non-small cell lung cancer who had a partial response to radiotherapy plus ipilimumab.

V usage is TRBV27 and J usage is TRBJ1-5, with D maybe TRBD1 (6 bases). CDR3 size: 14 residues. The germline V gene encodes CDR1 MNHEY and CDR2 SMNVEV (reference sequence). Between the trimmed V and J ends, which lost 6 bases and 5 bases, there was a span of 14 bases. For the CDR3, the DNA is TGTGCCAGCAGCCCCAGGGGATCTGATCAGCCCCAGCATTTT. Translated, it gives CASSPRGSDQPQHF.

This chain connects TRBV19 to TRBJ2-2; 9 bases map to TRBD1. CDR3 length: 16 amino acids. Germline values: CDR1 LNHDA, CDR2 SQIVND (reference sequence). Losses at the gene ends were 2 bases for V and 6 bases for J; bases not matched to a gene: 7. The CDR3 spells CASSIMGTGLAGELFF. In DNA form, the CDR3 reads TGTGCCAGTAGTATAATGGGGACAGGGCTCGCCGGGGAGCTGTTTTTT.

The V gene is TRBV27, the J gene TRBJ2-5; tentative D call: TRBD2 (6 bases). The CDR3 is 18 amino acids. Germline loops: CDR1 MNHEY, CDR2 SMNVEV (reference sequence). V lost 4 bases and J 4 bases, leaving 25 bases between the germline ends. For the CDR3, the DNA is TGTGCCAGCAGTTCCCTAGTCGGGGTAGCGTACGGGGGAGAGACCCAGTACTTC. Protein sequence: CASSSLVGVAYGGETQYF.

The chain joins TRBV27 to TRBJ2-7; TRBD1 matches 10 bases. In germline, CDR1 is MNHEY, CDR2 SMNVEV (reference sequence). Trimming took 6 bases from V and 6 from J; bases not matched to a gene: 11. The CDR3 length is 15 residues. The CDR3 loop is CASSPVRDRGPEQYF. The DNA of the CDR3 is TGTGCCAGCAGCCCCGTCCGGGACAGGGGTCCCGAGCAGTACTTC.

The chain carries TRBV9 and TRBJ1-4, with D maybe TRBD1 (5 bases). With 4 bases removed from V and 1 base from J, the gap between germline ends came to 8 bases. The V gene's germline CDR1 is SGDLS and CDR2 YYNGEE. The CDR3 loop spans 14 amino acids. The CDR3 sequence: CASSYRGTNEKLFF. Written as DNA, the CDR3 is TGTGCCAGCAGCTATAGGGGAACTAATGAAAAACTGTTTTTT.

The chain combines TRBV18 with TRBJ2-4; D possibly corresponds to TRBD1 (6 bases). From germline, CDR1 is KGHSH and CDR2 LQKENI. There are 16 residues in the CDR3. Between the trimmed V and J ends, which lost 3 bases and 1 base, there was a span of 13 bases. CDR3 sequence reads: CASSPRGTTAKNIQYF. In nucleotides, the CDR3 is TGTGCCAGCTCACCCAGAGGGACAACGGCCAAAAACATTCAGTACTTC.

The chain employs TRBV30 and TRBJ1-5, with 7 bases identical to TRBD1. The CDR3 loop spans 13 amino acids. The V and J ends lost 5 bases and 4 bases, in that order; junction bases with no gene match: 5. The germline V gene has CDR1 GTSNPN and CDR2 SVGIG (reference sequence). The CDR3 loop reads CAWSRQGNQPQHF. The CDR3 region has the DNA TGTGCCTGGTCTCGACAGGGTAATCAGCCCCAGCATTTT. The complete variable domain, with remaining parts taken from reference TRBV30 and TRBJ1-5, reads SQTIHQWPATLVQPVGSPLSLECTVEGTSNPNLYWYRQAAGRGLQLLFYSVGIGQISSEVPQNLSASRPQDRQFILSSKKLLLSDSGFYLCAWSRQGNQPQHFGDGTRLSIL.

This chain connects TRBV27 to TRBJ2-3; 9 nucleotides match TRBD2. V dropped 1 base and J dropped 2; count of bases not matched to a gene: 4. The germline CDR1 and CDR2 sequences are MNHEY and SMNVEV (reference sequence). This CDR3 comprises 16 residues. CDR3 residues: CASSLYGTSTTDTQYF. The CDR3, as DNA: TGTGCCAGCAGTTTATACGGGACTAGCACCACAGATACGCAGTATTTT.

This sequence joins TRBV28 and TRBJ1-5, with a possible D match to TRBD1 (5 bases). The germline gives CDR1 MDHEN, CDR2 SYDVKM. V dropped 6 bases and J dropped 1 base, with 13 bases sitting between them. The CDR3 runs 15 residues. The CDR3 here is CASRPGGGSNQPQHF. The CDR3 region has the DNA TGTGCCAGCAGGCCGGGGGGAGGGAGCAATCAGCCCCAGCATTTT.

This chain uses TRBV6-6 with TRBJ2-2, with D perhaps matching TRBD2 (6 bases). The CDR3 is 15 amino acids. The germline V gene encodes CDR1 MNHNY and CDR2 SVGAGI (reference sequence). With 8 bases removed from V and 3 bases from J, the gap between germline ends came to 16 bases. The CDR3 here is CASQTGVRDTGELFF. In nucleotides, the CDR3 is TGTGCCAGCCAAACGGGAGTCCGCGACACCGGGGAGCTGTTTTTT.

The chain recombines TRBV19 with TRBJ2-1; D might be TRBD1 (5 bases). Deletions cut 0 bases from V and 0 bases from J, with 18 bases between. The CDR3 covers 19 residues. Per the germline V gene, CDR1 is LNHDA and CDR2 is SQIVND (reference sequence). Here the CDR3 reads CASSIDGLGRASSYNEQFF. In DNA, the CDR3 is TGTGCCAGTAGTATAGATGGGCTAGGCAGGGCAAGCTCCTACAATGAGCAGTTCTTC. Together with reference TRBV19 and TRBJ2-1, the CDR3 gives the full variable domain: DGGITQSPKYLFRKEGQNVTLSCEQNLNHDAMYWYRQDPGQGLRLIYYSQIVNDFQKGDIAEGYSVSREKKESFPLTVTSAQKNPTAFYLCASSIDGLGRASSYNEQFFGPGTRLTVL.

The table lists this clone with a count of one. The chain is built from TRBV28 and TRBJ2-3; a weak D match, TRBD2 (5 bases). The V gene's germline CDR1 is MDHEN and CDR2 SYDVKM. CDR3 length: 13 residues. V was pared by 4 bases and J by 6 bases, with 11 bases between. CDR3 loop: CASSSDLRDTQYF. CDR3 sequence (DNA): TGTGCCAGCAGTTCGGACTTGCGCGATACGCAGTATTTT. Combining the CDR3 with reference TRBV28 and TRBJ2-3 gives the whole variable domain DVKVTQSSRYLVKRTGEKVFLECVQDMDHENMFWYRQDPGLGLRLIYFSYDVKMKEKGDIPEGYSVSREKKERFSLILESASTNQTSMYLCASSSDLRDTQYFGPGTRLTVL.

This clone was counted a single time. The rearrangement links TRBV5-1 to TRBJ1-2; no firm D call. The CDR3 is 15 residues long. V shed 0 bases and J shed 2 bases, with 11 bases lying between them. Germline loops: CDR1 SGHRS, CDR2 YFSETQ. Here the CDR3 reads CASSLDSRSNYGYTF. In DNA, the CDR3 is TGCGCCAGCAGCTTGGACAGCCGCTCCAACTATGGCTACACCTTC.

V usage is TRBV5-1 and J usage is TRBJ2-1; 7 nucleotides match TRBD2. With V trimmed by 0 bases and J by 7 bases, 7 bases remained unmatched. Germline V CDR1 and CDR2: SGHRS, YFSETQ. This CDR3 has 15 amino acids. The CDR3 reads CASSLEAGTTNEQFF. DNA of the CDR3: TGCGCCAGCAGCTTGGAAGCCGGGACTACGAATGAGCAGTTCTTC.